This T cell receptor (beta chain) is from a study of Ad26.COV2.S vaccination and SARS-CoV-2 variants. Trimming cost V 2 bases and J 7 bases, with 3 bases left between them. CDR1 and CDR2 (germline): MNHEY, SVGEGT. The CDR3 covers 11 residues. Findings and caveats of the study: Analyses of TCR breadth and depth may have underestimated total T cell responses. CD8+ and CD4+ T cells specific for spike reportedly responded with substantial breadth after vaccination.

Treatment specified: some 20 received Ad26.COV2.S at low or high dose, single or two shots; a few received placebo; per-sample allocation not given. All samples were drawn on day 63, counting from the first vaccine or placebo injection. The method was immunoSEQ multiplex PCR; TCRdb's version includes in-frame clones alone and lacks a portion of them. Of around 250,000 clones listed, around 85% are singletons. Points on this clone: Its antigen remains unidentified.

The receptor comes from a person aged 18-60 years who received the Ad26.COV2.S COVID-19 vaccine or a placebo. This chain links TRBV6-2 or TRBV6-3 with TRBJ1-5; D is undetermined. This sample comprised peripheral blood, obtained in a trial of Ad26.COV2.S vaccine versus placebo. CDR3 sequence (DNA): TGTGCCAGCAGTTACCCACAGCCCCAGCATTTT. Protein sequence: CASSYPQPQHF.